This T cell receptor (beta chain) was recorded in a study of shared clonotypes between healthy human individuals. Replicate sorted-subset PCRs were loaded with 150 to 250 ng DNA, about 31,000 T cell genomes. In the source study's methods: In the immunoSEQ data, sequences were junction-only and lacked quality scores, so filtering differed. Produced via immunoSEQ multiplex PCR; TCRdb's table is partial and in-frame only. V and J calls and clone size are as listed in that table; D and trimming were resolved from the DNA. The sample lists about 1 million clones, around 76% occurring once. The study's findings and limits: When compared with the clonotypes that were shared by all four sorted-subset donors, the non-shared clonotypes turned out to have lower generation probabilities.

The CDR3 runs to 11 residues. V lost 3 bases to trimming and J lost 3 bases, with 3 bases between them. The germline CDR1 and CDR2 sequences are GTSNPN and SVGIG (reference sequence). The CD4+ fraction was divided into a CD45RA+ naive subset and a CD45RA-negative memory subset. A remark on this clone: No antigen is known for it.

The origin of this receptor is a man aged 18 to 35 in good health. Sequencing input: memory CD4+ T cells sorted from blood. The subset is: CD45RA-negative fraction. This rearrangement joins TRBV30 to TRBJ2-1; unclear D gene. The CDR3 protein is CAWRDYNEQFF. The CDR3 DNA sequence: TGTGCCTGGAGGGACTACAATGAGCAGTTCTTC. The full variable domain, completed using reference TRBV30 and TRBJ2-1, is SQTIHQWPATLVQPVGSPLSLECTVEGTSNPNLYWYRQAAGRGLQLLFYSVGIGQISSEVPQNLSASRPQDRQFILSSKKLLLSDSGFYLCAWRDYNEQFFGPGTRLTVL.